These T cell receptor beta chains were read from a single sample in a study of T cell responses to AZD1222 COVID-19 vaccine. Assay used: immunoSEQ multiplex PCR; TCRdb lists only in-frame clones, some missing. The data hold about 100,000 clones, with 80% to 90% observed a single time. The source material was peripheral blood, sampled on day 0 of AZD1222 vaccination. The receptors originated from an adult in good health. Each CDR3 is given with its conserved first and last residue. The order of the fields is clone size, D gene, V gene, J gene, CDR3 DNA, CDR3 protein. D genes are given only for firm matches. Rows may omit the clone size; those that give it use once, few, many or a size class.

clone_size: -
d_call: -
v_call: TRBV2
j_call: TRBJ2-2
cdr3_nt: TGTGCCAGCAGTGATCTTGGGCCCGGTGTCTCCGGGGAGCTGTTTTTT
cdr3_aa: CASSDLGPGVSGELFF

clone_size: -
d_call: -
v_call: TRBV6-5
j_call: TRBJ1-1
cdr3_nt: TGTGCCAGCAGTTACACCAACACTGAAGCTTTCTTT
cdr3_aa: CASSYTNTEAFF

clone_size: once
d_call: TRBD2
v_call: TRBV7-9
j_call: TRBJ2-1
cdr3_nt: TGTGCCAGCAGCCGTACTAGCGGGATGTCAAATGAGCAGTTCTTC
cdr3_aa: CASSRTSGMSNEQFF

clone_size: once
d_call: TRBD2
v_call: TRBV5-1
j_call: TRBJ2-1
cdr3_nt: TGCGCCAGCAGCGGGCCGACTAGCGGAGGGTGGTATATGAATGAGCAGTTCTTC
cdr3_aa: CASSGPTSGGWYMNEQFF

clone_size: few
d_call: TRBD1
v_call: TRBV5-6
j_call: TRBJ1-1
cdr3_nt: TGTGCCAGCAGACAGGGGCCATCTGAAGCTTTCTTT
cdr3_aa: CASRQGPSEAFF

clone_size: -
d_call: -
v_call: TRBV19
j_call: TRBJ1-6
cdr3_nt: TGTGCCAGTAGTCCACGTATCATCAGGGAGGGGTATTCACCCCTCCACTTT
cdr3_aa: CASSPRIIREGYSPLHF

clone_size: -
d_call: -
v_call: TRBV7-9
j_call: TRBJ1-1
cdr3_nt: TGTGCCAGCAGCTTAGTTCGGCTTAGTGAAGCTTTCTTT
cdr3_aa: CASSLVRLSEAFF

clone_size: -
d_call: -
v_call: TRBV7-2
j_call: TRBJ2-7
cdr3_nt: TGTGCCAGCAGCGGAGGGGGGGGCTCCTACGAGCAGTACTTC
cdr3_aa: CASSGGGGSYEQYF

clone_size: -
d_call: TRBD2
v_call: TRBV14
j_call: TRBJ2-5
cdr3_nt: TGTGCCAGCAGCCAAGATGCGGGGGGCCTCCAAGAGACCCAGTACTTC
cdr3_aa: CASSQDAGGLQETQYF

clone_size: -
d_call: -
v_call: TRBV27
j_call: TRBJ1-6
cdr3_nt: TGTGCCAGCAGTTTATCGAACCGGCCAACTTATAATTCACCCCTCCACTTT
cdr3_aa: CASSLSNRPTYNSPLHF

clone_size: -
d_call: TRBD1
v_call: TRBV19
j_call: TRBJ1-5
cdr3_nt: TGTGCCAGTAGGGACAGGGTTAATCAGCCCCAGCATTTT
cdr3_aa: CASRDRVNQPQHF

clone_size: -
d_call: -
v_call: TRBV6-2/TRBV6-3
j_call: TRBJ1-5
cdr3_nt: TGTGCCAGCAGTTCCAATCACCGTTTTAGCAATCAGCCCCAGCATTTT
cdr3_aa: CASSSNHRFSNQPQHF

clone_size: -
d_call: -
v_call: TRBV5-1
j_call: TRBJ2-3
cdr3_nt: TGCGCCAGCAGCTTGGCACTTATCACAGATACGCAGTATTTT
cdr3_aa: CASSLALITDTQYF

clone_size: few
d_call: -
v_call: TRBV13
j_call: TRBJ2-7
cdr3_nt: TGTGCCAGCAGCCCGAGGAGCTCCTACGAGCAGTACTTC
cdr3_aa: CASSPRSSYEQYF

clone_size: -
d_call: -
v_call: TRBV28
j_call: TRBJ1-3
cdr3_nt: TGTGCCAGCAGTTTCCACGGAAACACCATATATTTT
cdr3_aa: CASSFHGNTIYF

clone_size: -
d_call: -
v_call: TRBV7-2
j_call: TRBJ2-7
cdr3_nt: TGTGCCAGCAGTCACCGGGGTGGAAGGCCCTACGAGCAGTACTTC
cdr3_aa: CASSHRGGRPYEQYF

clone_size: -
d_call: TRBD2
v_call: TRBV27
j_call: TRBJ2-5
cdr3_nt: TGTGCCAGCAGTAAAGTTAGCGGGAGTCAGCAAGAGACCCAGTACTTC
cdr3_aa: CASSKVSGSQQETQYF

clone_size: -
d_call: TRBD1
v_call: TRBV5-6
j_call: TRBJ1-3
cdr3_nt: TGTGCCAGCAGCTTGCGGACAGGTCCTGGAAACACCATATATTTT
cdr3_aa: CASSLRTGPGNTIYF

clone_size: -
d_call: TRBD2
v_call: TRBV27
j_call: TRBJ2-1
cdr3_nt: TGTGCCAGCAGTTCTCCTAGCGGGAGGGCCAACAATGAGCAGTTCTTC
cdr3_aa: CASSSPSGRANNEQFF

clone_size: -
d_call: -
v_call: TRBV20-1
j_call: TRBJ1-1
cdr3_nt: TGCAGTGCTAGTGCGCAATGGATGAACACTGAAGCTTTCTTT
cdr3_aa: CSASAQWMNTEAFF

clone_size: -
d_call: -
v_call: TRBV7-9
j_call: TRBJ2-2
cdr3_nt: TGTGTACGGGGGGACACGAACACCGGGGAGCTGTTTTTT
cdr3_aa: CVRGDTNTGELFF

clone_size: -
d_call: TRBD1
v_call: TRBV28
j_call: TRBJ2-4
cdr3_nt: TGTGCCAGCAGTGGAAGGACAGGCTACAGGTTGTTGGTAGCCAAAAACATTCAGTACTTC
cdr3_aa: CASSGRTGYRLLVAKNIQYF

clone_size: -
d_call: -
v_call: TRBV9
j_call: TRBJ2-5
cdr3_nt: TGTGCCAGCAGCGCCTCCGGGGGGCGGGAAGAGACCCAGTACTTC
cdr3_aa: CASSASGGREETQYF

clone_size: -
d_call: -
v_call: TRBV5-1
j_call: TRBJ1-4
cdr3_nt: TGCGCCAGCAGCGCGGGACCGATCAATGAAAAACTGTTTTTT
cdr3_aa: CASSAGPINEKLFF

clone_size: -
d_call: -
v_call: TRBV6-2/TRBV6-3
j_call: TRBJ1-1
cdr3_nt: TGTGCCAGCAGTTACCGGATTATGAACACTGAAGCTTTCTTT
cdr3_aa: CASSYRIMNTEAFF

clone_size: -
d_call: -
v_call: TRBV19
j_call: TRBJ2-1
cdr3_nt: TGTGCCAGTAGTGTCATGGACAATGAGCAGTTCTTC
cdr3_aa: CASSVMDNEQFF

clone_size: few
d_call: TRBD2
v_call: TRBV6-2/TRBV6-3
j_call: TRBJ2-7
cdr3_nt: TGTGCCAGCAGTAACAACCGACTAGCGGGAGGAGGCGAGCAGTACTTC
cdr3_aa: CASSNNRLAGGGEQYF

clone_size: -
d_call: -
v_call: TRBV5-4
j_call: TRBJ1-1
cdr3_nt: TGTGCCAGCCGACGGGTGGGCGAGAACACTGAAGCTTTCTTT
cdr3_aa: CASRRVGENTEAFF

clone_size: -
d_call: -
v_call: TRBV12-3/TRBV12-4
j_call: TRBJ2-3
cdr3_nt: TGTGCCAGCAGTTTGGCCGCAAATACGCAGTATTTT
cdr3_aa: CASSLAANTQYF

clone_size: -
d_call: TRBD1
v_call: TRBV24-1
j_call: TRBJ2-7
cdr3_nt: TGTGCCACCAGTGGGGACAGAAACTACGAGCAGTACTTC
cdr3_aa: CATSGDRNYEQYF

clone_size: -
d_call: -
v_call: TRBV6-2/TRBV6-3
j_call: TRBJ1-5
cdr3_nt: TGTGCCAGCAGTTCAGGGGCCCCATATCAGCCCCAGCATTTT
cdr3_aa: CASSSGAPYQPQHF

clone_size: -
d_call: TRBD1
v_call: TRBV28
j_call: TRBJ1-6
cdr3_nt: TGTGCCAGCAGTCCCATGGGACAGGGTCATTCACCCCTCCACTTT
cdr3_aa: CASSPMGQGHSPLHF

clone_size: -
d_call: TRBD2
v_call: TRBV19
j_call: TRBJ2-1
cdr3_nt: TGTGCCAGTAGTATAGGGACTAGCGGGGGGGCCTACAATGAGCAGTTCTTC
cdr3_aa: CASSIGTSGGAYNEQFF

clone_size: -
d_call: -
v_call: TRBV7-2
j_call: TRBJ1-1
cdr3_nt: TGTGCCAGCACCGCGACAGGACCTCAAATGGGCACTGAAGCTTTCTTT
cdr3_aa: CASTATGPQMGTEAFF

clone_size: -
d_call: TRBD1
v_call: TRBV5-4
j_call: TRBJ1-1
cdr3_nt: TGTGCCAGCAGCGCGGGACAGGCGAACACTGAAGCTTTCTTT
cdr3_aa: CASSAGQANTEAFF

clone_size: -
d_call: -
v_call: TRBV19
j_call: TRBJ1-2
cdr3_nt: TGTGCCAGTAGTATAGGAAACAATAACTATGGCTACACCTTC
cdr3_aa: CASSIGNNNYGYTF

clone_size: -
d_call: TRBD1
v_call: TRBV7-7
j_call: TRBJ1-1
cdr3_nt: TGTGCTAGCACCCTAGAGCGAGGCAGGGGGCAGTTTTGGGGTAATACTGAAGCTTTCTTT
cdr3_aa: CASTLERGRGQFWGNTEAFF

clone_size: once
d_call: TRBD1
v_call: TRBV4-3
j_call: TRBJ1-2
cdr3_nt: TGCGCCAGCAGCCCCGGGACAGGGGACTATGGCTACACCTTC
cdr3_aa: CASSPGTGDYGYTF

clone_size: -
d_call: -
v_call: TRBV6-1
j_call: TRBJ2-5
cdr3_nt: TGTGCCAGCAGTGCCCTCGGGTCTTTGAGGGGAGAGACCCAGTACTTC
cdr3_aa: CASSALGSLRGETQYF

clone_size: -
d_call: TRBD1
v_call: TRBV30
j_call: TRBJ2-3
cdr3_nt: TGTGCCTGGGAGGGCAGGGGGAGAGATACGCAGTATTTT
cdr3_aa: CAWEGRGRDTQYF

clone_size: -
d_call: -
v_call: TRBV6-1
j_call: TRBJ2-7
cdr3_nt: TGTGCCAGCAACCGAGGCTACGAGCAGTACTTC
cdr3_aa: CASNRGYEQYF

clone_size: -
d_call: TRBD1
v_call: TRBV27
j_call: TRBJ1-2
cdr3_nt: TGTGCCAGCAGTTTATCGCCACAGGGGGCATATGGCTACACCTTC
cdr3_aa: CASSLSPQGAYGYTF

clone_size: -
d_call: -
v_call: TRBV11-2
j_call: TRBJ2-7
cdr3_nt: TGTGCCAGCAGCTTAGCTCCCACCTACGAGCAGTACTTC
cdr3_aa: CASSLAPTYEQYF

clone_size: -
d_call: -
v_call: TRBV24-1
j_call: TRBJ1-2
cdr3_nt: TGTGCCACCGGGGATAACTATGGCTACACCTTC
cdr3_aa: CATGDNYGYTF

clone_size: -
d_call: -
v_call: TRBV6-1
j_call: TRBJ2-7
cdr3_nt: TGTGCCAGCAGTGAAGCGCTGGGGGCTTCCTACGAGCAGTACTTC
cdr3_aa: CASSEALGASYEQYF

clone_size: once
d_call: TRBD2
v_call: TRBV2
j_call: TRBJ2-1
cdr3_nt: TGTGCCAGCTGTTCGGCTAGCGGGGCCTACAATGAGCAGTTCTTC
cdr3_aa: CASCSASGAYNEQFF

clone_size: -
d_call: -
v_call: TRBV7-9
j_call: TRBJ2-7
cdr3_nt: TGTGCCAGCAGCTTCACGGGAGCGTCCTACGAGCAGTACTTC
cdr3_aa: CASSFTGASYEQYF

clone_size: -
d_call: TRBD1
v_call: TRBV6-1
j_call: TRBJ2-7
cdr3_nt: TGTGCCAGCAGTGAGGAGACAGGGGGCGCGGACGAGCAGTACTTC
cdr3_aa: CASSEETGGADEQYF

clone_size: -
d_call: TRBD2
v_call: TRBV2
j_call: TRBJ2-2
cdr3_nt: TGTGCCAGCAGTGGGGGGGGACTAGCGGGAGTTGCCGGGGAGCTGTTTTTT
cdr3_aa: CASSGGGLAGVAGELFF

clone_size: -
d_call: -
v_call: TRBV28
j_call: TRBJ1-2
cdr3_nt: TGTGCCAGCAGTTGGCGGAAGTCATACTATGGCTACACCTTC
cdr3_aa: CASSWRKSYYGYTF

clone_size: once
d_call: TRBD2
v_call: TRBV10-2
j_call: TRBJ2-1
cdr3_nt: TGCGCCAGCAGGGGCGGGAGGGCCCTCAATGAGCAGTTCTTC
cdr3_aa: CASRGGRALNEQFF

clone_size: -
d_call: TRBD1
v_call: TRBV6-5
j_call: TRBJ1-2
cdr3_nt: TGTGCCGTACAACAGGGGGCGGGCTACACCTTC
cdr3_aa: CAVQQGAGYTF